This T cell receptor beta chain was captured in a study of regulatory T cells in long-lasting Graves disease. Whole-study results and caveats: Persistent Graves' patients had lower TCR diversity than newly diagnosed ones.

Time point of the sample: persistent/refractory GD, antithyroid drugs over 5 years with positive TRAb. After RNA was extracted from PBMCs, the TCR library was made from it. Investigators report Graves' disease was diagnosed under American Thyroid Association guidelines. The CDR3 spans 13 residues. The ends were cut back, 3 bases at V and 4 bases at J, with 9 bases in the middle. Looked up from germline, CDR1 is SQVTM and CDR2 is ANQGSEA. Arm-PCR of CDR3 regions with iRepertoire HTBI primers generated TCR beta libraries. TCRdb re-called the multiplex PCR reads with MiXCR, one entry per CDR3 protein. The data show about 470,000 distinct CDR3 sequences, more than 20% seen once. About this clonotype itself: No antigen is known for it.

The chain carries TRBV29-1 and TRBJ2-2, with a weak D call TRBD2 (6 bases). This TCR was sampled from a female donor with Graves disease. The material was peripheral blood mononuclear cells (PBMCs), obtained when the disease was refractory, from a patient treated with antithyroid drugs. The CDR3 bases are TGCAGCGTTGACCCCGGGGGCACCGGGGAGCTGTTTTTT. Amino acid sequence: CSVDPGGTGELFF.